This section outlines one T cell receptor beta chain sequence together with its context. No antigen is known for it. The table came from immunoSEQ multiplex PCR; TCRdb's copy has only in-frame clones and leaves some out. The sample yields about 680,000 clones, 70% to 90% seen once. This entry comes from a study of Ad26.COV2.S vaccination and SARS-CoV-2 variants. Regarding treatment: some 20 received Ad26.COV2.S at low or high dose, single or two shots; 5 received placebo; per-sample allocation not given. Sampling was done on day 63 after the first vaccine or placebo injection. A Boston donor was an adult aged 18-55 years. The CDR3 spans 13 residues. Germline lookup yields CDR1 DFQATT and CDR2 SNEGSKA (reference sequence). The V gene lost 3 bases and the J gene lost 10 bases, with 16 bases spanning the gap. The study, taken as a whole, reports: Once vaccination had occurred, spike-specific CD8+ and CD4+ T cell responses reportedly showed substantial breadth.

The V gene is TRBV20-1, the J gene TRBJ2-1, with no clear D. This TCR came from a person between 18 and 65 years old who received the Ad26.COV2.S COVID-19 vaccine or a placebo. The sample here was peripheral blood, taken in a trial of Ad26.COV2.S vaccine versus placebo. CDR3 residues: CSASGDGKYEQFF. CDR3 nucleotide sequence: TGCAGTGCTAGTGGCGACGGCAAATACGAGCAGTTCTTC.